This TCR beta chain came from a study of T cell repertoires in cytomegalovirus infection (dated by TCRdb to the late 2010s). About the full investigation: The peptide stimulations were aimed at well-studied HLA-B-restricted epitopes as well as recently identified HLA-C-restricted CMV epitopes, whose presentation resists viral immunomodulation. The HLA type of each donor mattered for the analysis, because public TCR beta signatures pointed to carriage of CMV infection along with the matching HLA type.

The sample was run on an Illumina HiSeq 1500. TCRdb passed the public sequencing reads through fastp at Q25 and MiXCR, retaining productive beta sequences. Under each unique CDR3 protein, matching rows form one entry showing the most common genes and DNA. For this sample there are 51,000 or so distinct CDR3 sequences; less than 20% appear just once. The ten largest clonotypes hold about 82% of the sample. What the research found in general, with its limitations: In both this cohort and an independent cohort of several hundred donors, the cumulative frequency of public TCR beta family members distinguished carriers of CMV infection plus the relevant HLA type. The ex vivo response was dominated by HLA-C-restricted CMV-specific TCR beta clonotypes, which also provided the single most frequent clonotype in two of eight donors.

Reading the label with the study, this specimen's treatment or condition is: in vitro stimulation with specific CMV peptide epitopes to enrich CMV-specific T cells. As to this clonotype: The antigen it recognizes is unknown. Base-call qualities are not available, and no considerably larger clone is one nucleotide away.

For CDR1 and CDR2, the germline V gene lists SGHTA and FQGNSA. Trimming costs V 5 bases and J 4 bases, and their ends lie 17 bases apart. Including the terminal cysteine and phenylalanine, the CDR3 comprises 15 residues. Only the CDR3 DNA is retained, 45 bases long and in frame from the first base. The TCR sequence derives from a human donor in good health (CMV status not recorded). Some clones in this sample may be carry-over from other donors' samples. The sequenced sample was CD8+ T cells from cultured PBMCs, obtained from culture after CMV antigen stimulation. The chain uses TRBV7-2 and TRBJ1-2, with TRBD1 tentatively as D gene (6 bases match). The DNA sequence reads TGTGCCAGCAGCCCAGGGGACAACCAATTCTATGGCTACACCTTC. It encodes CASSPGDNQFYGYTF.